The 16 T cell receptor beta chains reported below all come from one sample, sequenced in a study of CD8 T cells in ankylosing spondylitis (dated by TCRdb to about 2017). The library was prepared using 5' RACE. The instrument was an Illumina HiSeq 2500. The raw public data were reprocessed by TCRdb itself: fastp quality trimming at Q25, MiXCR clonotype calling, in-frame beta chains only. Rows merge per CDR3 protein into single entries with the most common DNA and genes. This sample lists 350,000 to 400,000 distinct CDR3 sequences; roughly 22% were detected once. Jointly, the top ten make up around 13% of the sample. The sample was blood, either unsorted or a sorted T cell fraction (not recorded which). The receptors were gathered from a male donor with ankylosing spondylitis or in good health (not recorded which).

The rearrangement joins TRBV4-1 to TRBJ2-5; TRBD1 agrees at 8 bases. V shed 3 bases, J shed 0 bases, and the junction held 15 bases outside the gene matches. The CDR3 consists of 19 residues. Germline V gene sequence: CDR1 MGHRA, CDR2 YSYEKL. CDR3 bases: TGCGCCAGCAGCCACCCCACCTGGAACGAGACAGGGGACCAAGAGACCCAGTACTTC. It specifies CASSHPTWNETGDQETQYF.

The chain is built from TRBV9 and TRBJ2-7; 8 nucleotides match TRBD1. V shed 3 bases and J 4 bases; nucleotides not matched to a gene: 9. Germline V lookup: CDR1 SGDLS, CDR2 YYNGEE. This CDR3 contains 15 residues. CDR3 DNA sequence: TGTGCCAGCAGCGGCTCAGGGGGCGCGGGATACGAGCAGTACTTC. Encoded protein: CASSGSGGAGYEQYF.

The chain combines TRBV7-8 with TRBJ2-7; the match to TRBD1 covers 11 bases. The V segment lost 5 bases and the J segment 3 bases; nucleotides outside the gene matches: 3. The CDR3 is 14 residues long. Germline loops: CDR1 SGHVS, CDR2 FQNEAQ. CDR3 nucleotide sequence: TGTGCCAGCAGCAGGGGGACAGGGGGCTACGAGCAGTACTTC. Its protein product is CASSRGTGGYEQYF.

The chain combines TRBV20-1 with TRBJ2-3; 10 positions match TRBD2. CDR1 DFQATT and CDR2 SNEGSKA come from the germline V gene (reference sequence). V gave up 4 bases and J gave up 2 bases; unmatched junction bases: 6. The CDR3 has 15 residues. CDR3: CSAISSGGHTDTQYF. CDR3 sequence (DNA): TGCAGTGCTATCTCTAGCGGGGGACACACAGATACGCAGTATTTT.

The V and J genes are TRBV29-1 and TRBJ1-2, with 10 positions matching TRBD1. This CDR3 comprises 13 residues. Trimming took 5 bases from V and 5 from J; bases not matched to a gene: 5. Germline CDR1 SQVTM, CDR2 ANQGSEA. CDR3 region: CSVPGQGSYGYTF. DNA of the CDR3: TGCAGCGTTCCGGGACAGGGGAGTTATGGCTACACCTTC.

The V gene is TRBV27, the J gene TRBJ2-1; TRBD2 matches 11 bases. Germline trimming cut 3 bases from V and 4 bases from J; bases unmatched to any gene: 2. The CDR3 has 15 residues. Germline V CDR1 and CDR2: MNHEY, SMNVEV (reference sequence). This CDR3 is CASSFGTSGYNEQFF. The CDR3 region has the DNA TGTGCCAGCAGTTTCGGGACTAGCGGTTACAATGAGCAGTTCTTC.

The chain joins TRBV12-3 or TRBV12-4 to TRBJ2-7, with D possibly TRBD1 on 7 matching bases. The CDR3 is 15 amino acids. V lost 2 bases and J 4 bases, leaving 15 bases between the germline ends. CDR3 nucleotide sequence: TGTGCCAGCAGTTTAAGGGGGGCAGGGGGATACGAGCAGTACTTC. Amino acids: CASSLRGAGGYEQYF.

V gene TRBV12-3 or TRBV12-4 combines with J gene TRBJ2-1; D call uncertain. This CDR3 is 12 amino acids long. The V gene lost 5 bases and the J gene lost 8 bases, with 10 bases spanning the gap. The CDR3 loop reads CASSRVRYEQFF. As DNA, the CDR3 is TGTGCCAGCAGTCGCGTGCGTTATGAGCAGTTCTTC.

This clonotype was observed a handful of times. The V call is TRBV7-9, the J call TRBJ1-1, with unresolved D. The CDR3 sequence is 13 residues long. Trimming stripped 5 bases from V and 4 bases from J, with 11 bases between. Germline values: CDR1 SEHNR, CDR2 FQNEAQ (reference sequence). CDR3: CASSPTAGTEAFF. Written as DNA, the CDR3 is TGTGCCAGCAGCCCAACGGCGGGCACTGAAGCTTTCTTT.

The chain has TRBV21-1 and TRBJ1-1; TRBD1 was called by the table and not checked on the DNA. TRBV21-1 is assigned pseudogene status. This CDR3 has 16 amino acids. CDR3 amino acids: CASSKVPIRSHTEAFF. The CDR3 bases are TGTGCCAGCAGCAAAGTCCCCATTAGGTCCCACACTGAAGCTTTCTTT.

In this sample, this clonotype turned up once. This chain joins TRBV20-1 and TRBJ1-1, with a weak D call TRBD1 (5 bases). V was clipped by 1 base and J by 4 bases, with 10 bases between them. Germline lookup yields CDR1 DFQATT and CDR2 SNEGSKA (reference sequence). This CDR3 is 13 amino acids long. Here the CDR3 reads CSARARGSTEAFF. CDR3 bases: TGCAGTGCTAGAGCCCGGGGCTCCACTGAAGCTTTCTTT.

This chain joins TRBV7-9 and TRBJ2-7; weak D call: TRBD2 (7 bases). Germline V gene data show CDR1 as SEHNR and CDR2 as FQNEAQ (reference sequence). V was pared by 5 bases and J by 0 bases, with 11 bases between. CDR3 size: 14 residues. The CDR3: CASSTRGASYEQYF. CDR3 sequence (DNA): TGTGCCAGCAGCACTCGGGGGGCCTCCTACGAGCAGTACTTC.

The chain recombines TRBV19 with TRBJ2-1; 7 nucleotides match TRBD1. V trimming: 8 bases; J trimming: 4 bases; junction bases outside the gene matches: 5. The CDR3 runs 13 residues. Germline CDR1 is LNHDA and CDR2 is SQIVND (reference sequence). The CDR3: CASGRDRYNEQFF. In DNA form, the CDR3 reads TGTGCCAGTGGCCGGGACAGATACAATGAGCAGTTCTTC.

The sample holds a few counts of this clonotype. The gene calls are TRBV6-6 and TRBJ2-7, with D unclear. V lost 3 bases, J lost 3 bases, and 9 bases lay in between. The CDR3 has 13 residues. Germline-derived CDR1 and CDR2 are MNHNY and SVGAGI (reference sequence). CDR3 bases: TGTGCCAGCAGTTATGGGGAAAACTACGAGCAGTACTTC. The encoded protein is CASSYGENYEQYF.

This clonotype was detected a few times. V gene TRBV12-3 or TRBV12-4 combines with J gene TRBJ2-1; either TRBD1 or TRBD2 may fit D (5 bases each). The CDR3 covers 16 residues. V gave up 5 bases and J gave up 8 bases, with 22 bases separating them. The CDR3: CASSSTGTWDSDEQFF. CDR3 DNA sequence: TGTGCCAGCAGTAGCACCGGGACGTGGGATTCCGATGAGCAGTTCTTC.

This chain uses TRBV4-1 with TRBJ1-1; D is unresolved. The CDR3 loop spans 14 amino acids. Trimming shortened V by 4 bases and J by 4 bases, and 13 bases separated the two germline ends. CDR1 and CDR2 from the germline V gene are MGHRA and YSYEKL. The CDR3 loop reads CASSPWEGSTEAFF. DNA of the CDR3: TGCGCCAGCAGCCCCTGGGAGGGTAGCACTGAAGCTTTCTTT.